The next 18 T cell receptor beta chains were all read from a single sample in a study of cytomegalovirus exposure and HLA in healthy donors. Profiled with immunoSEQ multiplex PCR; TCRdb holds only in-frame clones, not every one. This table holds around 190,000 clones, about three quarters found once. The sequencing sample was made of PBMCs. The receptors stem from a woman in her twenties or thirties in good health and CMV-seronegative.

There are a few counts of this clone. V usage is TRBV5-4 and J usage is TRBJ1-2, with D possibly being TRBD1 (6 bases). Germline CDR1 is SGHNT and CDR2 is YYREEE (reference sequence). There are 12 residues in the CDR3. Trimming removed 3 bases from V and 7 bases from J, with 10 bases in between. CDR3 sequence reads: CASSSTGIGYTF. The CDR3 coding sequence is TGTGCCAGCAGCTCCACAGGGATTGGCTACACCTTC.

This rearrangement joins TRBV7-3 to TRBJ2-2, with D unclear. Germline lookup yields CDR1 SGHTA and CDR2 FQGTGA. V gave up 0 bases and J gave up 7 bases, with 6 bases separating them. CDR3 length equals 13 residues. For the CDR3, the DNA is TGTGCCAGCAGCTTAACGGCCTTCGGGGAGCTGTTTTTT. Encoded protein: CASSLTAFGELFF. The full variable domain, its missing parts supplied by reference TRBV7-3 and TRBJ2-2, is GAGVSQTPSNKVTEKGKYVELRCDPISGHTALYWYRQSLGQGPEFLIYFQGTGAADDSGLPNDRFFAVRPEGSVSTLKIQRTERGDSAVYLCASSLTAFGELFFGEGSRLTVL.

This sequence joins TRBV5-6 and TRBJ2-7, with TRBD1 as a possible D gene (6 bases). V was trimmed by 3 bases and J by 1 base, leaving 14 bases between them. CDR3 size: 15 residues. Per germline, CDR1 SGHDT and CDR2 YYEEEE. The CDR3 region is CASSWGPRGSYEQYF. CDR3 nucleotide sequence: TGTGCCAGCAGCTGGGGACCCAGGGGATCCTACGAGCAGTACTTC.

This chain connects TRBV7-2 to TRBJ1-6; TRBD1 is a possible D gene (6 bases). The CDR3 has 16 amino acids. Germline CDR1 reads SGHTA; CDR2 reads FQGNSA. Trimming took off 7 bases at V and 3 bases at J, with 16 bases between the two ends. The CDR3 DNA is TGTGCCAGCAACGGGGGGTGGACAGTCTATAATTCACCCCTCCACTTT. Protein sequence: CASNGGWTVYNSPLHF.

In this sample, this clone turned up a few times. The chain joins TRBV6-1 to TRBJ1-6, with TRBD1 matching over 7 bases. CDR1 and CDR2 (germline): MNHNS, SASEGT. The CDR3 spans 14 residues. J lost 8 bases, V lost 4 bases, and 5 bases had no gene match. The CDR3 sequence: CASSGQGRDSPLHF. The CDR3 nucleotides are TGTGCCAGCAGTGGACAGGGCCGAGATTCACCCCTCCACTTT.

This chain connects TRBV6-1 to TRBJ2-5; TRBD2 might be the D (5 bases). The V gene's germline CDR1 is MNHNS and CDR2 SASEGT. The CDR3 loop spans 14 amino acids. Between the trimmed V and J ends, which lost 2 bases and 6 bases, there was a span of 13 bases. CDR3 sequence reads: CASSESGSDKTQYF. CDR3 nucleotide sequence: TGTGCCAGCAGTGAAAGTGGTAGCGATAAGACCCAGTACTTC.

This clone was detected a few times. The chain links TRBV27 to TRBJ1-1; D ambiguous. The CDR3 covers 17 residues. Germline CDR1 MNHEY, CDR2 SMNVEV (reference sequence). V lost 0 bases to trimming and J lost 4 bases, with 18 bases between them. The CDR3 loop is CASSLSAGWPDVTEAFF. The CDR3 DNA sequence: TGTGCCAGCAGTTTATCCGCGGGGTGGCCGGACGTCACTGAAGCTTTCTTT.

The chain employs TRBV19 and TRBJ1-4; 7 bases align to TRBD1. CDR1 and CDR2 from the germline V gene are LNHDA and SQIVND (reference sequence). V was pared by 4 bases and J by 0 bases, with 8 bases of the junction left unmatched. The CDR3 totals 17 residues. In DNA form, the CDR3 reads TGTGCCAGTAGTACCCGGGACAGATTTACAACTAATGAAAAACTGTTTTTT. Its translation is CASSTRDRFTTNEKLFF.

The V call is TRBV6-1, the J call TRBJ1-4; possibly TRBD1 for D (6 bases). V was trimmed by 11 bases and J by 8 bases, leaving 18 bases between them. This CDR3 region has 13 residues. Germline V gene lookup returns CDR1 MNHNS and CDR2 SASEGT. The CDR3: CAGRGGAGEKLFF. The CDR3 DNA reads TGTGCCGGAAGAGGGGGGGCGGGAGAAAAACTGTTTTTT.

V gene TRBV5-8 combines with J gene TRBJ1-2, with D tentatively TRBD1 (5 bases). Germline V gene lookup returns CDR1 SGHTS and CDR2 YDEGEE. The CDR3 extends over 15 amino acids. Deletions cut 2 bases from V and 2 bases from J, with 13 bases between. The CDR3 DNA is TGTGCCAGCAGCTTTTACCAGGGCCCCAACTATGGCTACACCTTC. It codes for CASSFYQGPNYGYTF.

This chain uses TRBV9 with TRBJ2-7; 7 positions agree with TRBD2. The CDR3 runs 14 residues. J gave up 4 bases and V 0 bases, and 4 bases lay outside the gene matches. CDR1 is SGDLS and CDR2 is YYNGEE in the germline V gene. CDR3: CASSVEAGAYEQYF. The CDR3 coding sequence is TGTGCCAGCAGCGTAGAGGCGGGAGCTTACGAGCAGTACTTC.

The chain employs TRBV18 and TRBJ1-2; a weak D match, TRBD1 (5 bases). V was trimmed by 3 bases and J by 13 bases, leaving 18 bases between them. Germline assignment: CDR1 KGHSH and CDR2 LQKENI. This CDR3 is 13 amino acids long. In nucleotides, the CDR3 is TGTGCCAGCTCACCTTCAAGGGATTCAGGGCGCACCTTC. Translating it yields CASSPSRDSGRTF.

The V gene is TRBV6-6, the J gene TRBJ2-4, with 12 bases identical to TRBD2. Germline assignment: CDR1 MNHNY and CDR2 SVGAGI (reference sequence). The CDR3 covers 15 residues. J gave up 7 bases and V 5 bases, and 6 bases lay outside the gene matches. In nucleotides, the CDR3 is TGTGCCAGCAGTACCAGGACTAGCGGGACCAACATTCAGTACTTC. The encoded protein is CASSTRTSGTNIQYF.

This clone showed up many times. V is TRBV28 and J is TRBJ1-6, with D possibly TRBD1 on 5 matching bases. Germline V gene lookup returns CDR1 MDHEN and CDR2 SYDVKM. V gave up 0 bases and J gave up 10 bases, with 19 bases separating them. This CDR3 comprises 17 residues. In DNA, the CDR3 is TGTGCCAGCAGTTTATGGGGAGGGACCCTACTTCCATCACCCCTCCACTTT. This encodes CASSLWGGTLLPSPLHF.

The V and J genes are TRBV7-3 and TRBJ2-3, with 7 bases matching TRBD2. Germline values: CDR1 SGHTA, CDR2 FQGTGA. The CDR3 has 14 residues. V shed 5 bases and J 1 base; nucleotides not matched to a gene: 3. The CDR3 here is CASSTGLRTDTQYF. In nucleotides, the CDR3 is TGTGCCAGCAGCACGGGACTACGCACAGATACGCAGTATTTT. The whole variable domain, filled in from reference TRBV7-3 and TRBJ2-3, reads GAGVSQTPSNKVTEKGKYVELRCDPISGHTALYWYRQSLGQGPEFLIYFQGTGAADDSGLPNDRFFAVRPEGSVSTLKIQRTERGDSAVYLCASSTGLRTDTQYFGPGTRLTVL.

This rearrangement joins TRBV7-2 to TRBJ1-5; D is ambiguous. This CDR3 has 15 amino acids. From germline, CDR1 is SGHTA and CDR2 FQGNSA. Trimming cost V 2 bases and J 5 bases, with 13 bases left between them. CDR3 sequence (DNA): TGTGCCAGCAGCTTACAAACAAGAATCGATCAGCCCCAGCATTTT. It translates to CASSLQTRIDQPQHF.

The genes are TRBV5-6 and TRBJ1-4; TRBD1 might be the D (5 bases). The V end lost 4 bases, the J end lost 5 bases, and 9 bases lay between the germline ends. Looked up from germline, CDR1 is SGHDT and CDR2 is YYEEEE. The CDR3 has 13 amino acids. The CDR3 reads CASSVGQNEKLFF. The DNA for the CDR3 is TGTGCCAGCAGCGTTGGACAAAATGAAAAACTGTTTTTT.

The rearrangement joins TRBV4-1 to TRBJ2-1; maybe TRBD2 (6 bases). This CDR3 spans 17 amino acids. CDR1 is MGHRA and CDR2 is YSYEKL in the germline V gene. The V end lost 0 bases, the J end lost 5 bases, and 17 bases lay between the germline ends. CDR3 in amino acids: CASSQDFASALNNEQFF. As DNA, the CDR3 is TGCGCCAGCAGCCAAGATTTCGCTAGCGCCCTAAACAATGAGCAGTTCTTC.